The 26 T cell receptor beta chains below were found in one sample sequenced in a study of technical replicates of blood from several donors. The protocol was immunoSEQ multiplex PCR, while the TCRdb copy is restricted to in-frame clones and leaves out a portion. The data contain about 80,000 clones, roughly 94% of them singletons. The sequencing input was T cells isolated from PBMCs. All receptors derive from a human donor in good health.

The chain has TRBV19 and TRBJ1-2, with 12 bases that match TRBD1. Germline V gene sequence: CDR1 LNHDA, CDR2 SQIVND (reference sequence). The CDR3 extends over 16 amino acids. Unmatched junction bases numbered 8, after V lost 2 bases and J lost 7 bases. CDR3 amino acids: CASSIPGTGGTRGYTF. Written as DNA, the CDR3 is TGTGCCAGTAGTATACCGGGGACAGGGGGCACCCGTGGCTACACCTTC.

The J gene is TRBJ1-1, the V gene TRBV19, with 11 bases matching TRBD1. The CDR3 is made up of 14 amino acids. Germline V CDR1 and CDR2: LNHDA, SQIVND (reference sequence). V was clipped by 5 bases and J by 10 bases; unmatched bases: 9. The CDR3 protein is CASSLDRGRGGAFF. In DNA form, the CDR3 reads TGTGCCAGTAGTTTGGACAGGGGGCGTGGGGGAGCTTTCTTT.

This chain connects TRBV5-1 to TRBJ2-7; TRBD2 might be the D (6 bases). The V end was cut by 4 bases, the J end by 2 bases, with 13 bases between. Germline loops: CDR1 SGHRS, CDR2 YFSETQ. The CDR3 is 14 residues long. The CDR3 sequence: CASSLYGSPYEQYF. As DNA, the CDR3 is TGCGCCAGCAGCCTGTACGGGAGTCCCTACGAGCAGTACTTC.

The CDR3 nucleotides are TGTGCCAGCAGTGAACCAGGGGGAAGGACTGAAGCTTTCTTT. Translated, it gives CASSEPGGRTEAFF. The chain employs TRBV25-1 and TRBJ1-1, with 7 bases matching TRBD1. The CDR3 runs 14 residues. Trimming removed 2 bases from V and 5 bases from J; junction bases left unmatched: 5. Germline lookup yields CDR1 MGHDK and CDR2 SYGVNS.

The chain links TRBV13 to TRBJ1-5; no clear D gene. This CDR3 has 16 amino acids. With 5 bases removed from V and 3 bases from J, the gap between germline ends came to 17 bases. CDR1 PRHDT and CDR2 FYEKMQ come from the germline V gene (reference sequence). This CDR3 reads CASSLRGGKYNQPQHF. CDR3 nucleotides: TGTGCCAGCAGCCTCCGGGGTGGCAAGTACAATCAGCCCCAGCATTTT.

The V gene is TRBV30, the J gene TRBJ1-3, with no clear D. CDR1 GTSNPN and CDR2 SVGIG come from the germline V gene (reference sequence). The CDR3 consists of 14 residues. Trimming removed 0 bases from V and 3 bases from J, with 9 bases in between. The CDR3: CAWSVAGGGNTIYF. CDR3 bases: TGTGCCTGGAGTGTCGCGGGAGGTGGAAACACCATATATTTT.

The chain combines TRBV25-1 with TRBJ1-5, with D possibly TRBD1 on 6 matching bases. Germline V gives CDR1 MGHDK, CDR2 SYGVNS. Between the trimmed V and J ends, which lost 5 bases and 10 bases, there was a span of 12 bases. The CDR3 extends over 12 amino acids. CDR3 residues: CASSILGTPQHF. The CDR3 DNA follows: TGTGCCAGCAGTATCCTGGGGACACCCCAGCATTTT.

V is TRBV28 and J is TRBJ2-7; D is unresolved. With 8 bases removed from V and 2 bases from J, the gap between germline ends came to 13 bases. Germline assignment: CDR1 MDHEN and CDR2 SYDVKM. The CDR3 extends over 13 amino acids. CDR3 coding DNA: TGTGCCAGCGCGCTAGGTCGGACCTACGAGCAGTACTTC. Its protein is CASALGRTYEQYF.

This sequence joins TRBV30 and TRBJ1-4; D is unresolved. CDR3 size: 14 residues. Germline CDR1 and CDR2: GTSNPN and SVGIG (reference sequence). V gave up 1 base and J gave up 5 bases, with 11 bases separating them. CDR3 nucleotide sequence: TGTGCCTGGAGTGGTCGGGGATTCAATGAAAAACTGTTTTTT. Encoded protein: CAWSGRGFNEKLFF.

V usage is TRBV5-1 and J usage is TRBJ1-3, with D tentatively TRBD1 (5 bases). V was cut by 1 base and J by 4 bases, with 18 bases left in between. Germline CDR1 and CDR2: SGHRS and YFSETQ. The CDR3 has 17 residues. For the CDR3, the DNA is TGCGCCAGCAGCTTGCGGCCAGGGAAATTATCGGGAAACACCATATATTTT. Amino acids: CASSLRPGKLSGNTIYF.

The gene calls are TRBV5-1 and TRBJ2-3, with a weak D call TRBD1 (6 bases). Between the trimmed V and J ends, which lost 0 bases and 0 bases, there was a span of 8 bases. The germline CDR1 and CDR2 sequences are SGHRS and YFSETQ. The CDR3 runs 15 residues. CDR3 sequence reads: CASSLAGVSTDTQYF. The CDR3 DNA follows: TGCGCCAGCAGCTTGGCAGGGGTTAGCACAGATACGCAGTATTTT.

The chain combines TRBV9 with TRBJ2-1; 12 nucleotides line up with TRBD2. The V gene end was trimmed by 4 bases and the J gene end by 2 bases; junction bases not matched to a gene: 1. CDR1 is SGDLS, CDR2 YYNGEE, per germline. The CDR3 has 15 amino acids. CDR3 sequence reads: CASSLAGGPYNEQFF. The CDR3 bases are TGTGCCAGCAGCCTAGCGGGAGGGCCCTACAATGAGCAGTTCTTC.

The chain carries TRBV6-1 and TRBJ2-4; D gene ambiguous. Germline V lookup: CDR1 MNHNS, CDR2 SASEGT. This CDR3 spans 15 amino acids. Trimming took off 3 bases at V and 1 base at J, with 10 bases between the two ends. The CDR3 nucleotides read TGTGCCAGCAGTGACGGGTATCGTGCCAAAAACATTCAGTACTTC. Residues: CASSDGYRAKNIQYF.

The V and J genes are TRBV7-8 and TRBJ2-1; TRBD2 aligns across 9 bases. V was clipped by 2 bases and J by 6 bases; unmatched bases: 5. Germline V lookup: CDR1 SGHVS, CDR2 FQNEAQ. CDR3 length equals 15 residues. CDR3 sequence: CASSLLAGNTNEQFF. CDR3 nucleotide sequence: TGTGCCAGCAGCTTACTAGCGGGAAATACCAATGAGCAGTTCTTC. Supplemented by reference TRBV7-8 and TRBJ2-1, the full variable domain reads GAGVSQSPRYKVAKRGQDVALRCDPISGHVSLFWYQQALGQGPEFLTYFQNEAQLDKSGLPSDRFFAERPEGSVSTLKIQRTQQEDSAVYLCASSLLAGNTNEQFFGPGTRLTVL.

The CDR3 here is CASSPGLGGYEQFF. For the CDR3, the DNA is TGTGCCAGCAGCCCGGGACTAGGCGGATATGAGCAGTTCTTC. This chain links TRBV5-4 with TRBJ2-1; 8 bases match TRBD2. V was pared by 4 bases and J by 8 bases, with 8 bases of the junction left unmatched. CDR1 SGHNT and CDR2 YYREEE come from the germline V gene (reference sequence). The CDR3 consists of 14 residues.

This clone is a singleton in its sample. The chain uses TRBV6-1 and TRBJ1-3, with a tentative D call TRBD1 (5 bases). CDR3 length: 15 amino acids. V lost 7 bases to trimming and J lost 1 base, with 14 bases between them. Germline values: CDR1 MNHNS, CDR2 SASEGT. This CDR3 is CASIRWGTSGNTIYF. The CDR3 DNA reads as TGTGCCAGCATCCGGTGGGGGACTTCTGGAAACACCATATATTTT.

The chain links TRBV2 to TRBJ2-2, with D uncertain. Germline values: CDR1 SNHLY, CDR2 FYNNEI. This CDR3 comprises 12 residues. The V and J ends lost 4 bases and 7 bases respectively, with 7 bases between them. CDR3: CASSVVVGELFF. Written as DNA, the CDR3 is TGTGCCAGCAGTGTGGTAGTCGGGGAGCTGTTTTTT.

The chain is built from TRBV10-3 and TRBJ2-6; D might be TRBD2 (5 bases). The V gene's germline CDR1 is ENHRY and CDR2 SYGVKD. The ends were cut back, 7 bases at V and 4 bases at J, with 11 bases in the middle. The CDR3 loop spans 14 amino acids. The CDR3 bases are TGTGCCATCACTAGAGGGAGAGGGGCCAACGTCCTGACTTTC. This encodes CAITRGRGANVLTF.

This chain joins TRBV28 and TRBJ1-1, with TRBD1 as a possible D gene (6 bases). Trimming removed 6 bases from V and 6 bases from J, with 11 bases in between. The CDR3 is made up of 12 amino acids. In germline, CDR1 is MDHEN, CDR2 SYDVKM. For the CDR3, the DNA is TGTGCCAGCAGCCCCGGGGGGCCTGAAGCTTTCTTT. Its protein product is CASSPGGPEAFF.

This rearrangement joins TRBV4-1 to TRBJ2-5; tentatively, D is TRBD2 (5 bases). There are 14 residues in the CDR3. The V end was cut by 0 bases, the J end by 10 bases, with 15 bases between. CDR1 is MGHRA, CDR2 YSYEKL, per germline. CDR3 sequence reads: CASSQDMTTWGQYF. The CDR3 DNA reads as TGCGCCAGCAGCCAAGATATGACTACCTGGGGCCAGTACTTC.

The V and J genes are TRBV7-2 and TRBJ1-3, with D maybe TRBD1 (5 bases). This CDR3 has 14 amino acids. The V gene lost 1 base and the J gene lost 4 bases, with 8 bases spanning the gap. The germline V gene encodes CDR1 SGHTA and CDR2 FQGNSA. The CDR3 loop is CASSLGPGGNTIYF. In DNA form, the CDR3 reads TGTGCCAGCAGCTTAGGCCCAGGGGGAAACACCATATATTTT.

Written as DNA, the CDR3 is TGCGCCAGCAGCCAAAGCGGGAGGTCCAGCACAGATACGCAGTATTTT. Amino acid sequence: CASSQSGRSSTDTQYF. This sequence joins TRBV4-3 and TRBJ2-3; 9 positions match TRBD2. The CDR3 length is 16 residues. After removal of 2 bases from V and 0 bases from J, the junction contained 3 bases not matched to a gene. The V gene's germline CDR1 is LGHNA and CDR2 YSLEER.

This sequence joins TRBV19 and TRBJ2-7; TRBD1 is a possible D gene (5 bases). Trimming took 8 bases from V and 3 from J, leaving 14 bases between them. This CDR3 has 13 residues. Germline V CDR1 and CDR2: LNHDA, SQIVND (reference sequence). Here the CDR3 reads CASGAGPYYEQYF. The CDR3 region has the DNA TGTGCCAGTGGGGCAGGCCCCTACTACGAGCAGTACTTC.

This chain links TRBV29-1 with TRBJ1-2, with no clear D. The CDR3 is 11 residues long. Trimming took 7 bases from V and 2 from J, leaving 8 bases between them. In germline, CDR1 is SQVTM, CDR2 ANQGSEA. This CDR3 is CSARWNYGYTF. The DNA of the CDR3 is TGCAGCGCCAGGTGGAACTATGGCTACACCTTC.

The chain links TRBV9 to TRBJ2-7; no definite D call. This CDR3 region has 15 residues. The germline V and J ends were trimmed by 0 bases and 2 bases, with 12 bases remaining between them. Germline CDR1 SGDLS, CDR2 YYNGEE. The CDR3 protein is CASSVGGGSPYEQYF. CDR3 sequence (DNA): TGTGCCAGCAGCGTAGGAGGCGGTAGTCCCTACGAGCAGTACTTC.

The rearrangement joins TRBV2 to TRBJ2-7; 9 positions agree with TRBD1. CDR1 and CDR2 (germline): SNHLY, FYNNEI. V shed 3 bases and J 5 bases; nucleotides not matched to a gene: 8. CDR3 size: 15 residues. The CDR3 bases are TGTGCCAGCAGTGAGCGGACAGGGGAAGGCCACGAGCAGTACTTC. Its protein product is CASSERTGEGHEQYF.